One sample yielded the 11 T cell receptor beta chains listed below, sequenced in a study of CD8+ T cells in alopecia areata. Isolated RNA was reverse transcribed into cDNA used as the sequencing template. Sequencing was performed with immunoSEQ multiplex PCR; in TCRdb, only in-frame clones are kept and a portion is missing. Among approximately 150,000 clones listed, 55% were seen once. The sequenced material came from CD4+ T cells sorted from blood. These receptors came from a human donor in good health.

This clone was seen repeatedly, ten times or more. The same CDR3 can be traced to other DNA sequences in this sample. The rearrangement links TRBV29-1 to TRBJ1-3, with D possibly TRBD1 on 5 matching bases. In germline, CDR1 is SQVTM, CDR2 ANQGSEA. V lost 5 bases, J lost 1 base, and 9 bases lay in between. The CDR3 extends over 13 amino acids. The CDR3 spells CSVRGNSGNTIYF. CDR3 coding DNA: TGCAGCGTTCGGGGGAATTCTGGAAACACCATATATTTT.

The rearrangement joins TRBV14 to TRBJ2-7; D might be TRBD1 or TRBD2, each matching 5 bases. The CDR3 has 18 residues. From germline, CDR1 is SGHDN and CDR2 FVKESK. Trimming stripped 0 bases from V and 6 bases from J, with 24 bases between. The CDR3 DNA reads TGTGCCAGCAGCCAAGATCAAGAGGGGCGCGCTCTTGCTCGCGAGCAGTACTTC. This translates into CASSQDQEGRALAREQYF.

The chain employs TRBV9 and TRBJ2-3; TRBD2 agrees at 10 bases. J gave up 4 bases and V 4 bases, and 9 bases lay outside the gene matches. The CDR3 has 16 amino acids. Germline lookup yields CDR1 SGDLS and CDR2 YYNGEE. The CDR3 DNA is TGTGCCAGCAGCTTCCAAGCGGGAGGGTCGGCAGATACGCAGTATTTT. This codes for CASSFQAGGSADTQYF.

V and J are TRBV29-1 and TRBJ1-1, with D tentatively TRBD1 (5 bases). Trimming stripped 4 bases from V and 4 bases from J, with 10 bases between. The CDR3 has 12 residues. The germline V gene has CDR1 SQVTM and CDR2 ANQGSEA. The CDR3 loop is CSVAAGSTEAFF. DNA of the CDR3: TGCAGCGTTGCGGCAGGGAGCACTGAAGCTTTCTTT.

The chain uses TRBV5-1 and TRBJ2-7, with 7 bases matching TRBD1. J lost 7 bases, V lost 0 bases, and 13 bases had no gene match. The CDR3 is made up of 16 amino acids. The germline V gene encodes CDR1 SGHRS and CDR2 YFSETQ. The chain's CDR3 is CASSLVGRGQFHEQYF. The DNA for the CDR3 is TGCGCCAGCAGCTTGGTCGGTAGGGGGCAATTCCATGAGCAGTACTTC. The full variable domain, with the rest looked up from reference TRBV5-1 and TRBJ2-7, is KAGVTQTPRYLIKTRGQQVTLSCSPISGHRSVSWYQQTPGQGLQFLFEYFSETQRNKGNFPGRFSGRQFSNSRSEMNVSTLELGDSALYLCASSLVGRGQFHEQYFGPGTRLTVT.

This clone has only a few counts. The chain recombines TRBV2 with TRBJ2-6, with TRBD1 matching 10 bases. V shed 10 bases and J 1 base; nucleotides not matched to a gene: 7. This CDR3 is built from 16 residues. Germline V gene sequence: CDR1 SNHLY, CDR2 FYNNEI. CDR3 residues: CATRDRGTSGANVLTF. For the CDR3, the DNA is TGTGCCACCCGGGACAGGGGAACATCTGGGGCCAACGTCCTGACTTTC.

This clone was seen only a few times. The V call is TRBV7-2, the J call TRBJ2-1; D unclear. The germline gives CDR1 SGHTA, CDR2 FQGNSA. The CDR3 covers 13 residues. Between the trimmed V and J ends, which lost 3 bases and 9 bases, there was a span of 12 bases. The CDR3 sequence: CASSFGPSGEQFF. The CDR3 region has the DNA TGTGCCAGCAGCTTCGGTCCCAGTGGTGAGCAGTTCTTC.

This clone was seen only a few times. The chain employs TRBV29-1 and TRBJ2-5; D gene unclear. CDR1 is SQVTM and CDR2 is ANQGSEA in the germline V gene. This CDR3 has 12 amino acids. The V end lost 4 bases, the J end lost 0 bases, and 6 bases lay between the germline ends. The CDR3 coding sequence is TGCAGCGTTGTAGGACACCAAGAGACCCAGTACTTC. This encodes CSVVGHQETQYF.

The chain has TRBV4-1 and TRBJ1-5, with D perhaps matching TRBD1 (5 bases). V lost 1 base and J 9 bases, leaving 19 bases between the germline ends. Germline loops: CDR1 MGHRA, CDR2 YSYEKL. CDR3 size: 16 residues. In nucleotides, the CDR3 is TGCGCCAGCAGCCAAGGCGGAGGGCAGGGCAAACCGCCCCAGCATTTT. It is translated as CASSQGGGQGKPPQHF.

Of note for this clone: Compared with germline, one end of the junction differs, possibly owing to a read error. J is TRBJ2-2 and V is TRBV7-7; 10 bases align to TRBD2. The CDR3 length is 13 residues. CDR1 SSHAT and CDR2 FNYEAQ come from the germline V gene (reference sequence). The CDR3 DNA reads TGTGCTAGCAGTCTAGCGGGAGCCGGGGAGCTGTTTTTT. Its protein is CASSLAGAGELFF.

This clone has just one count. The CDR3 nucleotides are TGTGCCACCAGCAGAGATTCAGGGAGCTCCTACGAGCAGTACTTC. Translated, it gives CATSRDSGSSYEQYF. The chain is built from TRBV15 and TRBJ2-7; D could derive from TRBD1 or TRBD2 (5 bases each). CDR1 and CDR2 (germline): LNHNV, YYDKDF (reference sequence). Deletions cut 0 bases from V and 0 bases from J, with 9 bases between. The CDR3 contains 15 residues.